Each of the 22 T cell receptor beta chains below was sequenced from the same sample in a study of blood T cell repertoires in COVID-19. Assay used: immunoSEQ multiplex PCR; TCRdb lists only in-frame clones, some missing. Here the sample spans 140,000 to 150,000 clones, around nine tenths being singletons. The sequencing input was peripheral blood. Every receptor here comes from a human donor in a cohort sampled during active COVID-19.

This clone was seen a handful of times. V and J are TRBV27 and TRBJ2-1; no clear D. CDR3 length: 16 residues. Germline V CDR1 and CDR2: MNHEY, SMNVEV (reference sequence). Trimming cost V 2 bases and J 0 bases, with 11 bases left between them. CDR3 protein: CASSLGVYSSYNEQFF. CDR3 coding DNA: TGTGCCAGCAGTTTAGGTGTTTATAGCTCCTACAATGAGCAGTTCTTC.

The chain uses TRBV28 and TRBJ2-1, with D perhaps matching TRBD2 (6 bases). Germline assignment: CDR1 MDHEN and CDR2 SYDVKM. Trimming shortened V by 6 bases and J by 10 bases, and 16 bases separated the two germline ends. This CDR3 comprises 13 residues. The CDR3 DNA is TGTGCCAGCAGCTCAAACCCAGGGAGGGAGCAGTTCTTC. Residues: CASSSNPGREQFF. Drawing the rest from reference TRBV28 and TRBJ2-1, the complete variable domain is DVKVTQSSRYLVKRTGEKVFLECVQDMDHENMFWYRQDPGLGLRLIYFSYDVKMKEKGDIPEGYSVSREKKERFSLILESASTNQTSMYLCASSSNPGREQFFGPGTRLTVL.

The DNA of the CDR3 is TGTGCCAGTAGTTGGGACAGGGGGGAATCACCCCTCCACTTT. This translates into CASSWDRGESPLHF. The chain employs TRBV19 and TRBJ1-6, with 11 positions matching TRBD1. Per germline, CDR1 LNHDA and CDR2 SQIVND (reference sequence). V lost 5 bases, J lost 10 bases, and 4 bases stayed unmatched. The CDR3 covers 14 residues.

The V call is TRBV5-4, the J call TRBJ2-5; possible D gene TRBD1, 6 bases. Germline lookup yields CDR1 SGHNT and CDR2 YYREEE (reference sequence). V lost 0 bases and J lost 4, with 10 bases in between. This CDR3 comprises 14 residues. The CDR3 region is CASSLATGTETQYF. The CDR3 coding sequence is TGTGCCAGCAGCTTGGCTACAGGGACAGAGACCCAGTACTTC.

V usage is TRBV5-5 and J usage is TRBJ2-7; the D is unclear. The CDR3 runs to 14 residues. CDR1 and CDR2 (germline): SGHKS, YYEKEE (reference sequence). V was clipped by 6 bases and J by 2 bases, with 15 bases between them. CDR3 residues: CASTPPELTYEQYF. The CDR3 DNA reads TGTGCCAGCACCCCCCCGGAGCTAACCTACGAGCAGTACTTC.

The CDR3 DNA reads as TGTGCCAGCAGCTTAGAAGGGGTAGGGGGCCCGAACAATGAGCAGTTCTTC. Translation gives CASSLEGVGGPNNEQFF. The chain uses TRBV7-9 and TRBJ2-1; 7 nucleotides match TRBD1. Germline CDR1 SEHNR, CDR2 FQNEAQ (reference sequence). This CDR3 has 17 amino acids. Losses at the gene ends were 1 base for V and 5 bases for J; bases not matched to a gene: 11.

The chain carries TRBV6-5 and TRBJ2-2; D is possibly TRBD2 (6 bases). Germline V gives CDR1 MNHEY, CDR2 SVGAGI. Trimming shortened V by 1 base and J by 6 bases, and 15 bases separated the two germline ends. The CDR3 sequence is 16 residues long. The CDR3 region is CASSYFGGLGSGELFF. In DNA form, the CDR3 reads TGTGCCAGCAGTTACTTTGGAGGGTTGGGTTCCGGGGAGCTGTTTTTT.

The gene calls are TRBV7-2 and TRBJ1-5, with a weak D call TRBD1 (6 bases). The V gene lost 1 base and the J gene lost 3 bases, with 13 bases spanning the gap. This CDR3 is 16 amino acids long. From germline, CDR1 is SGHTA and CDR2 FQGNSA. The CDR3 is CASSLGAGAFNQPQHF. In DNA form, the CDR3 reads TGTGCCAGCAGCTTAGGGGCGGGGGCGTTCAATCAGCCCCAGCATTTT.

The chain employs TRBV10-2 and TRBJ2-7, with 8 nucleotides matching TRBD1. This CDR3 has 16 amino acids. CDR1 is WSHSY and CDR2 is SAAADI in the germline V gene. With V trimmed by 5 bases and J by 3 bases, 12 bases remained unmatched. The CDR3 is CASSSYPGQVLYEQYF. In DNA, the CDR3 is TGCGCCAGCAGTAGTTACCCGGGACAGGTCCTCTACGAGCAGTACTTC.

The chain has TRBV5-1 and TRBJ2-1, with D uncertain. In germline, CDR1 is SGHRS, CDR2 YFSETQ. The CDR3 loop spans 15 amino acids. The V gene lost 0 bases and the J gene lost 5 bases, with 12 bases spanning the gap. The CDR3 protein is CASSLGDGPHNEQFF. The CDR3 nucleotides read TGCGCCAGCAGCTTGGGAGATGGGCCCCACAATGAGCAGTTCTTC.

J is TRBJ2-1 and V is TRBV7-2; 7 bases are a match to TRBD1. Germline V gene lookup returns CDR1 SGHTA and CDR2 FQGNSA. V lost 5 bases, J lost 2 bases, and 6 bases stayed unmatched. The CDR3 contains 15 residues. The CDR3: CASSPDRDPYNEQFF. The CDR3 coding sequence is TGTGCCAGCAGCCCAGACAGGGACCCCTACAATGAGCAGTTCTTC. The full variable domain, with the rest looked up from reference TRBV7-2 and TRBJ2-1, is GAGVSQSPSNKVTEKGKDVELRCDPISGHTALYWYRQSLGQGLEFLIYFQGNSAPDKSGLPSDRFSAERTGGSVSTLTIQRTQQEDSAVYLCASSPDRDPYNEQFFGPGTRLTVL.

The V call is TRBV18, the J call TRBJ2-3; 11 bases agree with TRBD2. J lost 6 bases, V lost 3 bases, and 8 bases had no gene match. The germline gives CDR1 KGHSH, CDR2 LQKENI. The CDR3 has 16 amino acids. The DNA for the CDR3 is TGTGCCAGCTCACCCATTAGCGGGGGGGCTGTGGATACGCAGTATTTT. It encodes CASSPISGGAVDTQYF. Complete variable domain (other parts from reference TRBV18 and TRBJ2-3): NAGVMQNPRHLVRRRGQEARLRCSPMKGHSHVYWYRQLPEEGLKFMVYLQKENIIDESGMPKERFSAEFPKEGPSILRIQQVVRGDSAAYFCASSPISGGAVDTQYFGPGTRLTVL.

The chain joins TRBV7-2 to TRBJ1-2, with D possibly matching TRBD1 (6 bases). Germline CDR1 and CDR2: SGHTA and FQGNSA. V was cut by 7 bases and J by 7 bases, with 16 bases left in between. The CDR3 spans 13 residues. The CDR3 DNA sequence: TGTGCCAGCACTCCCGGGGGGCATATTGGCTACACCTTC. Translation: CASTPGGHIGYTF.

The rearrangement links TRBV12-5 to TRBJ2-3, with TRBD1 matching over 7 bases. The germline gives CDR1 LGHNT, CDR2 FRNRAP. J gave up 2 bases and V 0 bases, and 2 bases lay outside the gene matches. The CDR3 is 15 residues long. This CDR3 reads CASGLVGGPTDTQYF. The CDR3 bases are TGTGCTAGTGGTTTGGTAGGGGGCCCCACAGATACGCAGTATTTT.

The chain couples TRBV20-1 to TRBJ1-6; possibly TRBD1 for D (5 bases). CDR3 length: 17 residues. V dropped 3 bases and J dropped 0 bases, with 15 bases sitting between them. Germline lookup yields CDR1 DFQATT and CDR2 SNEGSKA (reference sequence). CDR3 nucleotides: TGCAGTGCTAGTAATACAGGTTTGAGCTCCTATAATTCACCCCTCCACTTT. Amino acids: CSASNTGLSSYNSPLHF.

Only one count was recorded for this clone. This chain links TRBV6-2 or TRBV6-3 with TRBJ2-3; possible D gene TRBD2, 5 bases. In germline, CDR1 is MNHEY, CDR2 SVGEGT. V was cut by 2 bases and J by 0 bases, with 12 bases left in between. The CDR3 is made up of 16 amino acids. The CDR3 protein is CASSYTWTGSTDTQYF. CDR3 bases: TGTGCCAGCAGTTACACCTGGACTGGCAGCACAGATACGCAGTATTTT.

This clone has only one observation. The chain couples TRBV7-2 to TRBJ1-1; TRBD1 might be the D (6 bases). Between the trimmed V and J ends, which lost 2 bases and 7 bases, there was a span of 11 bases. This CDR3 contains 13 residues. Germline V CDR1 and CDR2: SGHTA, FQGNSA. CDR3: CASSLNRADEAFF. The DNA of the CDR3 is TGTGCCAGCAGCTTAAACAGGGCAGATGAAGCTTTCTTT.

CDR3 nucleotides: TGCAGCGTTGAAGAAGGGGGAAAAGGCTACACCTTC. It encodes CSVEEGGKGYTF. The chain joins TRBV29-1 to TRBJ1-2; possible D gene TRBD1, 6 bases. The CDR3 covers 12 residues. The V end lost 0 bases, the J end lost 8 bases, and 10 bases lay between the germline ends. In germline, CDR1 is SQVTM, CDR2 ANQGSEA.

The V and J genes are TRBV5-4 and TRBJ1-4; the match to TRBD1 covers 7 bases. The germline gives CDR1 SGHNT, CDR2 YYREEE (reference sequence). After removal of 0 bases from V and 7 bases from J, the junction contained 6 bases not matched to a gene. The CDR3 is 15 amino acids. The CDR3 is CASSLDSGGFEKLFF. In DNA form, the CDR3 reads TGTGCCAGCAGCTTGGACTCAGGGGGTTTTGAAAAACTGTTTTTT.

Of note for this clone: At one boundary the junction diverges from the germline segment, which might be a read error. CDR3 sequence (DNA): TGTGCCCGCAGCACAGGGGACTTACCACCCGGGGTGGGCAATCAGCCCCAGCATTTT. As protein: CARSTGDLPPGVGNQPQHF. The V and J genes are TRBV13 and TRBJ1-5; 7 bases fit TRBD1. Germline V lookup: CDR1 PRHDT, CDR2 FYEKMQ (reference sequence). The CDR3 spans 19 residues.

J is TRBJ2-5 and V is TRBV7-3, with TRBD1 matching over 9 bases. Trimming took 5 bases from V and 1 from J; bases not matched to a gene: 2. The CDR3 is 14 residues long. Germline V gene sequence: CDR1 SGHTA, CDR2 FQGTGA. CDR3 sequence: CASSLGQGQETQYF. The DNA of the CDR3 is TGTGCCAGCAGCCTGGGACAGGGCCAAGAGACCCAGTACTTC.

The chain links TRBV18 to TRBJ2-7, with 9 bases lining up with TRBD1. Germline lookup yields CDR1 KGHSH and CDR2 LQKENI. V was pared by 3 bases and J by 5 bases, with 5 bases of the junction left unmatched. The CDR3 consists of 14 residues. CDR3 bases: TGTGCCAGCTCACCGGGGACAGGGATTCACGAGCAGTACTTC. This codes for CASSPGTGIHEQYF.